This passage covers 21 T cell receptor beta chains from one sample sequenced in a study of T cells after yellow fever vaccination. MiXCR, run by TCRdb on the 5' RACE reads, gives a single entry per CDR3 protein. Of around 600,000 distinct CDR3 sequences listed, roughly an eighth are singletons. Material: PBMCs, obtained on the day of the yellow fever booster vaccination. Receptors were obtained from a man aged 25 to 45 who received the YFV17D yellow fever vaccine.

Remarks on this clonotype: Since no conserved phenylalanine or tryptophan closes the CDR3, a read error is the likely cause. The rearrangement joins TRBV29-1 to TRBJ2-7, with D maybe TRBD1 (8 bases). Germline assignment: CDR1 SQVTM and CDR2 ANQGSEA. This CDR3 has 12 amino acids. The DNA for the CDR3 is TGCACCGCGGGGGACAGGAGTTACGAGCAGTACATC. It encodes CTAGDRSYEQYI.

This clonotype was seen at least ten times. CDR3 DNA: TGTGCCAGCAGCCAAGAATGGGGCAATCAGCCCCAGCATTTT. Amino acids: CASSQEWGNQPQHF. V gene TRBV3-1 combines with J gene TRBJ1-5, with D unresolved. In germline, CDR1 is LGHDT, CDR2 YNNKEL (reference sequence). Trimming took off 0 bases at V and 2 bases at J, with 5 bases between the two ends. CDR3 length equals 14 residues. Combining the CDR3 with reference TRBV3-1 and TRBJ1-5 gives the whole variable domain DTAVSQTPKYLVTQMGNDKSIKCEQNLGHDTMYWYKQDSKKFLKIMFSYNNKELIINETVPNRFSPKSPDKAHLNLHINSLELGDSAVYFCASSQEWGNQPQHFGDGTRLSIL.

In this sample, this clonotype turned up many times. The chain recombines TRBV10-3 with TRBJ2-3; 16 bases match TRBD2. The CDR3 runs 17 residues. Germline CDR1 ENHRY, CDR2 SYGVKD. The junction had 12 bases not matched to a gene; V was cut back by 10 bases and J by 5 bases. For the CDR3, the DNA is TGTGCCACCGCCGGGACTAGCGGGAGGGCCGGTGAAGATACGCAGTATTTT. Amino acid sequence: CATAGTSGRAGEDTQYF.

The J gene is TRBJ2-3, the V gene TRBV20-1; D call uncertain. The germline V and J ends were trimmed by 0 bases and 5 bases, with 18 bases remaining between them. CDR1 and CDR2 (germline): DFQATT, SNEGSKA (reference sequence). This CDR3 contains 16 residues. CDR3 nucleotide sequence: TGCAGTGCTAGAGATCCGTTGGCGCAGTCAGGAGATACGCAGTATTTT. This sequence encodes CSARDPLAQSGDTQYF.

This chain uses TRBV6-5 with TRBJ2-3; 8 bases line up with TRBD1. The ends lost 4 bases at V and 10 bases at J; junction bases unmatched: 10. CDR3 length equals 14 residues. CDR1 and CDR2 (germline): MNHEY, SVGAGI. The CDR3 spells CASSSDRVFDPQYF. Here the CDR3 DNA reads TGTGCCAGCAGTTCGGACAGGGTTTTTGATCCGCAGTATTTT.

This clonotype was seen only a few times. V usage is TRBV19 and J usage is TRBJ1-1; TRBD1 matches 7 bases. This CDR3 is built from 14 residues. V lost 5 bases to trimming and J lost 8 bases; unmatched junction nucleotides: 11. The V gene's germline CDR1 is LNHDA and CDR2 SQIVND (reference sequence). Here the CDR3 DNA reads TGTGCCAGTAGTCAAATCGGCCCAGGGGGGGAAGCTTTCTTT. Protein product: CASSQIGPGGEAFF. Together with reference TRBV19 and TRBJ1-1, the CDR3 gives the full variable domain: DGGITQSPKYLFRKEGQNVTLSCEQNLNHDAMYWYRQDPGQGLRLIYYSQIVNDFQKGDIAEGYSVSREKKESFPLTVTSAQKNPTAFYLCASSQIGPGGEAFFGQGTRLTVV.

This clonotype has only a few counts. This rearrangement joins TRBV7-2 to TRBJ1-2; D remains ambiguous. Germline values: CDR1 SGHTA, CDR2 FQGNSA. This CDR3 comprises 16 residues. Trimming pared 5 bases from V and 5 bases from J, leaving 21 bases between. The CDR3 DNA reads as TGTGCCAGCAGCCCAGGAGGTAGCCAGGTAGGATATGGCTACACCTTC. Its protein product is CASSPGGSQVGYGYTF.

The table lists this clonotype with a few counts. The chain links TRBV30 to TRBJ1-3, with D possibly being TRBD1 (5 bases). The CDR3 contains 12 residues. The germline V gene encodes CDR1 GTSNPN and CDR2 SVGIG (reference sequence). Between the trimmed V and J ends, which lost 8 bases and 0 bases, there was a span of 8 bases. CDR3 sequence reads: CAGTYSGNTIYF. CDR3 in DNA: TGTGCCGGGACGTACTCTGGAAACACCATATATTTT.

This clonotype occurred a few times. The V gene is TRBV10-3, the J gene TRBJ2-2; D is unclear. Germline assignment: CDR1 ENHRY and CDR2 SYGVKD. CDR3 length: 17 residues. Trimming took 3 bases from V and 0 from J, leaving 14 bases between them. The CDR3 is CAISERRSTTNTGELFF. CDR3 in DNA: TGTGCCATCAGTGAAAGGCGTAGCACGACGAACACCGGGGAGCTGTTTTTT.

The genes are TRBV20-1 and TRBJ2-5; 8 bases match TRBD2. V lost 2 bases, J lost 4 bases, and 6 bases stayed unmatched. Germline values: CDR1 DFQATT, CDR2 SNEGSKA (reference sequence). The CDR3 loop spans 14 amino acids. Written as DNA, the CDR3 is TGCAGTGCTAGAAACTATCGGGAGGGAGAGACCCAGTACTTC. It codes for CSARNYREGETQYF.

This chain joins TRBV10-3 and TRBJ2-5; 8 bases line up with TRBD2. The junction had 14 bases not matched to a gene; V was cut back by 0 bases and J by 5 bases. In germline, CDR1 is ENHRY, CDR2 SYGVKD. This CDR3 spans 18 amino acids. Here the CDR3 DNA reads TGTGCCATCAGTGAGTCGTCGTCGAACGGGAGGGCCGGCGAGACCCAGTACTTC. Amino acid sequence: CAISESSSNGRAGETQYF.

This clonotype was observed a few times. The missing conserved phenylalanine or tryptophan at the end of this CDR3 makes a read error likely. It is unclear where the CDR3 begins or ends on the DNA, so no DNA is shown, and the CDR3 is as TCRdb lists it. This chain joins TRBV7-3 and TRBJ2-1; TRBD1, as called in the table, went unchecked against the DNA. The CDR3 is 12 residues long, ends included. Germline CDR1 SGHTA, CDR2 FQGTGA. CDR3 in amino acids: CASSQGPGQLHP.

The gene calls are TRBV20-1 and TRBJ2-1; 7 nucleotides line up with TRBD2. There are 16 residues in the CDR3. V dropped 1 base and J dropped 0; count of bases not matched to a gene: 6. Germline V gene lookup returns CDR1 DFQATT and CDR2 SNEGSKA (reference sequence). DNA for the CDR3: TGCAGTGCTAGAGTGCTAGCGGTTAGCTCCTACAATGAGCAGTTCTTC. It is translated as CSARVLAVSSYNEQFF.

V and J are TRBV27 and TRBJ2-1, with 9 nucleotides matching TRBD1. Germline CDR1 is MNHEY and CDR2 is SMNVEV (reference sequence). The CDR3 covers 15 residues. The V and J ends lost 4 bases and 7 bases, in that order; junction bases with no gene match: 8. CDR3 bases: TGTGCCAGCAGTTCCCGGACAGGGGTTTCGAATGAGCAGTTCTTC. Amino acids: CASSSRTGVSNEQFF.

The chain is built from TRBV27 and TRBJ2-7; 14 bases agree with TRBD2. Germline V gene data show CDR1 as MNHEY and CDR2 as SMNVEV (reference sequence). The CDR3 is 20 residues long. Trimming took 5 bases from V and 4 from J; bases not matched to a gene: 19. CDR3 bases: TGTGCCAGCAGTCCCCGGGACATCCCGACTAGCGGGAGGGAACTTTACGAGCAGTACTTC. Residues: CASSPRDIPTSGRELYEQYF.

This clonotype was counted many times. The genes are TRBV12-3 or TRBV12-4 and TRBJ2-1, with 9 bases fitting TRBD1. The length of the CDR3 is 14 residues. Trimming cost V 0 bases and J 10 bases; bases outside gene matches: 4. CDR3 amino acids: CASSLAGQGNEQFF. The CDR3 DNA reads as TGTGCCAGCAGTTTAGCGGGACAGGGCAACGAGCAGTTCTTC.

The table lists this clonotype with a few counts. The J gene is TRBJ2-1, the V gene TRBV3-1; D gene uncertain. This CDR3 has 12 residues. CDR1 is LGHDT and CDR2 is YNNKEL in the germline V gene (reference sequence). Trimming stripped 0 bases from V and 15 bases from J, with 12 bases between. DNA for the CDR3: TGTGCCAGCAGCCAAGACTACCTTGGCCGGTTCTTC. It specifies CASSQDYLGRFF.

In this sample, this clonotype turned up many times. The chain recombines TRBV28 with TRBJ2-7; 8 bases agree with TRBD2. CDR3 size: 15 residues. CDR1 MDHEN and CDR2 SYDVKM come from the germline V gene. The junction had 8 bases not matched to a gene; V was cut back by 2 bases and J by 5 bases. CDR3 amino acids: CASSLGRPGGNEQYF. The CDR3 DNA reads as TGTGCCAGCAGTTTAGGCCGGCCGGGAGGGAACGAGCAGTACTTC.

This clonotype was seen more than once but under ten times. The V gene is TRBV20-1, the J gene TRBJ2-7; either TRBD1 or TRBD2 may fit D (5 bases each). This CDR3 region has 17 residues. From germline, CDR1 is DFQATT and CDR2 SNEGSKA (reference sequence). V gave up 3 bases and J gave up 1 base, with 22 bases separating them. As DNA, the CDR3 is TGCAGTGCTAGTTTCTCCCGGGACCGTTTTGGATCCTACGAGCAGTACTTC. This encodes CSASFSRDRFGSYEQYF.

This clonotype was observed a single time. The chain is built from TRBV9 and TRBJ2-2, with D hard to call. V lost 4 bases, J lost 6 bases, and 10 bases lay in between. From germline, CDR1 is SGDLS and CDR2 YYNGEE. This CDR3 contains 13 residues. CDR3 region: CASSPRAPGELFF. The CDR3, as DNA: TGTGCCAGCAGCCCACGAGCTCCCGGGGAGCTGTTTTTT. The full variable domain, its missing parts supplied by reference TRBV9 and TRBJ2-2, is DSGVTQTPKHLITATGQRVTLRCSPRSGDLSVYWYQQSLDQGLQFLIQYYNGEERAKGNILERFSAQQFPDLHSELNLSSLELGDSALYFCASSPRAPGELFFGEGSRLTVL.

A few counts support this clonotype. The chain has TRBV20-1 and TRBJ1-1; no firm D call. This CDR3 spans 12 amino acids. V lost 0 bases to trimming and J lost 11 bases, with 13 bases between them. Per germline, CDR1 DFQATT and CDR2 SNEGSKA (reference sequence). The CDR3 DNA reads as TGCAGTGCTAGAGATGAGCGCGGGGTCGCTTTCTTT. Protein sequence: CSARDERGVAFF.